Reported below is one T cell receptor (beta chain). The antigen remains undetermined. From germline, CDR1 is LNHDA and CDR2 SQIVND (reference sequence). Trimming pared 3 bases from V and 0 bases from J, leaving 8 bases between. The CDR3 sequence is 14 residues long. PCR involved 60 Vbeta and 13 Jbeta primers. Only in-frame clones appear in the TCRdb table, and some are missing; sequencing was by immunoSEQ multiplex PCR. Among roughly 220,000 clones, under 70% were seen once, and the ten largest hold less than 3%. This record belongs to a study of cytomegalovirus exposure and HLA in healthy donors. The wider study: Out of 398 genotyped donors, roughly 80% belonged to the Caucasian-associated ancestry cluster. The study's findings and limits: It was taken for granted in presence/absence analyses that sequencing depth across donors was roughly uniform.

This chain uses TRBV19 with TRBJ1-2; D is ambiguous. The source is a man aged 40-49 years in good health and CMV-seropositive. The specimen was PBMCs. The CDR3 coding sequence is TGTGCCAGTAGTATCGAGGGAGCTAACTATGGCTACACCTTC. Translated: CASSIEGANYGYTF.